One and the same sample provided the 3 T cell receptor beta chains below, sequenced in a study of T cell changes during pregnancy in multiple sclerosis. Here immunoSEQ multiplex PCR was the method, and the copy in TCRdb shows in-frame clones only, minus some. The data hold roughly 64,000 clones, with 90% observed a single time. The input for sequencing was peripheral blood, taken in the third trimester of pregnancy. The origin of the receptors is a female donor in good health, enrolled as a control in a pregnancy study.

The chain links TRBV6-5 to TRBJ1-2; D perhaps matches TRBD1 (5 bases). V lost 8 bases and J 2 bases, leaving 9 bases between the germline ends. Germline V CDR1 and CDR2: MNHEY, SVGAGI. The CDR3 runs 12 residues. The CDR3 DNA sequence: TGTGCCAGCTCAAGGGGAAACTATGGCTACACCTTC. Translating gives CASSRGNYGYTF.

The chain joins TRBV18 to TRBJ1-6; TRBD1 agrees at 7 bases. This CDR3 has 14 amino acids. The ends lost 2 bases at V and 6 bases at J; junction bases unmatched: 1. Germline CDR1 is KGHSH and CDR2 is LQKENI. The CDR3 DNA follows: TGTGCCAGCTCACCAGGGACAGTTAATTCACCCCTCCACTTT. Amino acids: CASSPGTVNSPLHF.

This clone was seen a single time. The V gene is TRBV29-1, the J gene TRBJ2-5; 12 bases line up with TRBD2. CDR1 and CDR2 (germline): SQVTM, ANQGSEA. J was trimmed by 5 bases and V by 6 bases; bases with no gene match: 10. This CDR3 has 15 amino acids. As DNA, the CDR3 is TGCAGCGTCGGTGGACTAGCGGGGAGGCGGGAGACCCAGTACTTC. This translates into CSVGGLAGRRETQYF.